This passage covers 23 T cell receptor beta chains from one sample sequenced in a study of PD-1 blockade in classical Hodgkin lymphoma (dated by TCRdb to 2018 to 2021). The sample's time point label, in plain terms: newly diagnosed, previously untreated cHL patient sample. Library creation used the immunoSEQ multiplex PCR assay. The clones in this table, taken by TCRdb from immuneACCESS, are in-frame only. Not every clone is retained; where verified, under half of the shortfall comes from an unresolved V gene, and the cause of the rest is unknown. This sample gives tens of thousands of clones in total; 94% of them show up just once. The top ten hold 3% to 5% of the sample. What was sequenced was peripheral blood mononuclear cells (PBMCs). The receptors were gathered from a human donor with classical Hodgkin lymphoma.

The chain couples TRBV7-8 to TRBJ2-1, with a possible D match to TRBD2 (5 bases). The CDR3 length is 16 residues. V lost 6 bases and J lost 2, with 17 bases in between. Germline values: CDR1 SGHVS, CDR2 FQNEAQ. This CDR3 is CASSMKERGTYNEQFF. The CDR3 DNA reads as TGTGCCAGCAGTATGAAAGAACGGGGTACCTACAATGAGCAGTTCTTC. Based on the CDR3 plus reference TRBV7-8 and TRBJ2-1, the full variable domain is GAGVSQSPRYKVAKRGQDVALRCDPISGHVSLFWYQQALGQGPEFLTYFQNEAQLDKSGLPSDRFFAERPEGSVSTLKIQRTQQEDSAVYLCASSMKERGTYNEQFFGPGTRLTVL.

The V and J genes are TRBV28 and TRBJ1-2; 9 bases match TRBD1. V lost 9 bases to trimming and J lost 5 bases; unmatched junction nucleotides: 13. This CDR3 has 15 amino acids. Germline V lookup: CDR1 MDHEN, CDR2 SYDVKM. The CDR3 reads CASLLGTGNTYGYTF. As DNA, the CDR3 is TGTGCCAGTCTACTAGGGACAGGGAATACGTATGGCTACACCTTC.

This chain connects TRBV7-2 to TRBJ2-3; TRBD2 aligns across 8 bases. After removal of 3 bases from V and 4 bases from J, the junction contained 15 bases not matched to a gene. Germline-derived CDR1 and CDR2 are SGHTA and FQGNSA. CDR3 length equals 18 residues. The CDR3, as DNA: TGTGCCAGCAGCTTTTATTCCGTTCCCGCGGGGGGAGCAGATACGCAGTATTTT. Its protein is CASSFYSVPAGGADTQYF.

The V call is TRBV4-2, the J call TRBJ2-7; weak D call: TRBD2 (6 bases). Germline CDR1 reads LGHNA; CDR2 reads YNFKEQ. Trimming shortened V by 10 bases and J by 2 bases, and 15 bases separated the two germline ends. This CDR3 comprises 13 residues. The CDR3 coding sequence is TGTGCCACCGGGGGACCAGGGACCTACGAGCAGTACTTC. Translating it yields CATGGPGTYEQYF.

This rearrangement joins TRBV5-5 to TRBJ1-2, with D perhaps matching TRBD1 (6 bases). CDR1 and CDR2 from the germline V gene are SGHKS and YYEKEE (reference sequence). The V end lost 0 bases, the J end lost 6 bases, and 18 bases lay between the germline ends. CDR3 length equals 16 residues. The DNA for the CDR3 is TGTGCCAGCAGCTTGGAATTCCCCGGGACACCAAATGGCTACACCTTC. It is translated as CASSLEFPGTPNGYTF.

The rearrangement uses TRBV19 and TRBJ1-6; weak D call: TRBD1 (6 bases). The length of the CDR3 is 14 residues. Between the trimmed V and J ends, which lost 7 bases and 10 bases, there was a span of 17 bases. The V gene's germline CDR1 is LNHDA and CDR2 SQIVND (reference sequence). The CDR3 is CASNLKQGVSPLHF. CDR3 nucleotide sequence: TGTGCCAGTAACCTTAAACAGGGTGTCTCACCCCTCCACTTT.

The V and J genes are TRBV7-8 and TRBJ2-5; 11 bases match TRBD1. The CDR3 is made up of 16 amino acids. Trimming removed 5 bases from V and 5 bases from J; junction bases left unmatched: 10. Looked up from germline, CDR1 is SGHVS and CDR2 is FQNEAQ. The CDR3 coding sequence is TGTGCCAGCAGCGCCCGGACAGGGGGCTTTTCGGAGACCCAGTACTTC. This codes for CASSARTGGFSETQYF.

This clone appeared a single time. The chain is built from TRBV19 and TRBJ1-2, with 7 bases aligning to TRBD1. Losses at the gene ends were 8 bases for V and 8 bases for J; bases not matched to a gene: 17. Germline CDR1 LNHDA, CDR2 SQIVND (reference sequence). CDR3 size: 15 residues. This chain's CDR3 is CASDTKGGELDGYTF. CDR3 bases: TGTGCCAGTGATACGAAAGGGGGCGAATTAGACGGCTACACCTTC.

This chain uses TRBV13 with TRBJ2-7, with 9 bases that match TRBD1. The CDR3 length is 16 residues. V gave up 5 bases and J gave up 3 bases; unmatched junction bases: 11. Germline V gene sequence: CDR1 PRHDT, CDR2 FYEKMQ (reference sequence). The CDR3 DNA is TGTGCCAGCAGCCCGGACCCAGGGACAGGGTTCTACGAGCAGTACTTC. It is translated as CASSPDPGTGFYEQYF.

The V gene is TRBV25-1, the J gene TRBJ2-3; D call uncertain. CDR1 and CDR2 (germline): MGHDK, SYGVNS. V lost 3 bases and J 1 base, leaving 8 bases between the germline ends. CDR3 length: 14 amino acids. The CDR3 DNA reads TGTGCCAGCAGTGACACCTCACGCACAGATACGCAGTATTTT. Translation gives CASSDTSRTDTQYF. Variable domain in full (rest from reference TRBV25-1 and TRBJ2-3): EADIYQTPRYLVIGTGKKITLECSQTMGHDKMYWYQQDPGMELHLIHYSYGVNSTEKGDLSSESTVSRIRTEHFPLTLESARPSHTSQYLCASSDTSRTDTQYFGPGTRLTVL.

V gene TRBV4-2 combines with J gene TRBJ1-4; tentative D call: TRBD1 (5 bases). The CDR3 runs 19 residues. Germline V gene lookup returns CDR1 LGHNA and CDR2 YNFKEQ. The germline V and J ends were trimmed by 4 bases and 3 bases, with 24 bases remaining between them. The chain's CDR3 is CASSLHYRDSGGANEKLFF. As DNA, the CDR3 is TGTGCCAGCAGCCTTCACTACCGGGACTCCGGAGGGGCTAATGAAAAACTGTTTTTT.

This clone occurred a few times. V gene TRBV18 combines with J gene TRBJ1-5, with D possibly TRBD1 on 5 matching bases. Trimming removed 8 bases at V and 10 bases at J, with 15 bases between. The CDR3 loop spans 12 amino acids. Germline V gives CDR1 KGHSH, CDR2 LQKENI. The DNA of the CDR3 is TGTGCCAGCACAGACAGCGGTTATCCCCAGCATTTT. Its protein is CASTDSGYPQHF.

The gene calls are TRBV6-5 and TRBJ2-1; D is possibly TRBD2 (5 bases). Trimming stripped 4 bases from V and 2 bases from J, with 15 bases between. Germline CDR1 reads MNHEY; CDR2 reads SVGAGI. This CDR3 contains 16 residues. For the CDR3, the DNA is TGTGCCAGCAGTTTCACCCGGGAACGCCCCTACAATGAGCAGTTCTTC. It encodes CASSFTRERPYNEQFF.

V usage is TRBV28 and J usage is TRBJ2-2; D remains ambiguous. V lost 5 bases and J lost 3, with 7 bases in between. Germline CDR1 and CDR2: MDHEN and SYDVKM. There are 13 residues in the CDR3. The CDR3 loop is CASSPRYTGELFF. The CDR3 nucleotides read TGTGCCAGCAGTCCCCGGTACACCGGGGAGCTGTTTTTT.

The rearrangement links TRBV5-1 to TRBJ2-3, with 12 bases lining up with TRBD2. The J segment lost 5 bases and the V segment lost 4 bases, leaving 8 bases of the junction unmatched. This CDR3 region has 16 residues. Per germline, CDR1 SGHRS and CDR2 YFSETQ. The CDR3 nucleotides read TGCGCCAGCAGCATAAGGACTAGCGGGGTCGGAGATACGCAGTATTTT. Protein: CASSIRTSGVGDTQYF.

This clone was observed a single time. The chain uses TRBV5-1 and TRBJ1-1; 7 nucleotides line up with TRBD1. This CDR3 has 14 residues. Germline V CDR1 and CDR2: SGHRS, YFSETQ. The ends lost 2 bases at V and 0 bases at J; junction bases unmatched: 1. The CDR3 loop is CASSFRGLNTEAFF. CDR3 bases: TGCGCCAGCAGCTTCAGGGGGTTGAACACTGAAGCTTTCTTT.

The chain uses TRBV6-6 and TRBJ2-5; perhaps TRBD2 as D (5 bases). Germline-derived CDR1 and CDR2 are MNHNY and SVGAGI (reference sequence). The CDR3 sequence is 13 residues long. V was cut by 11 bases and J by 1 base, with 14 bases left in between. CDR3 DNA sequence: TGTGCCGGTCGCCGCAGCGGCCAAGAGACCCAGTACTTC. It translates to CAGRRSGQETQYF.

The rearrangement uses TRBV7-9 and TRBJ1-1; TRBD1 agrees at 8 bases. The length of the CDR3 is 14 residues. Germline V gene data show CDR1 as SEHNR and CDR2 as FQNEAQ (reference sequence). V gave up 5 bases and J gave up 5 bases; unmatched junction bases: 7. Here the CDR3 reads CASSHRGVETEAFF. The CDR3 bases are TGTGCCAGCAGCCACAGGGGGGTAGAAACTGAAGCTTTCTTT.

The chain carries TRBV6-1 and TRBJ2-1; 9 nucleotides align to TRBD2. With 4 bases clipped from V and 4 bases from J, the junction kept 5 bases outside the gene matches. Germline loops: CDR1 MNHNS, CDR2 SASEGT. The CDR3 is 15 residues long. The CDR3 DNA follows: TGTGCCAGCAGTGGAAGCGGGAGGCCATACAATGAGCAGTTCTTC. It yields the protein CASSGSGRPYNEQFF.

The rearrangement uses TRBV2 and TRBJ2-7; 8 bases map to TRBD2. V shed 6 bases, J shed 11 bases, and the junction held 0 bases outside the gene matches. Germline V gene lookup returns CDR1 SNHLY and CDR2 FYNNEI. The CDR3 covers 9 residues. The CDR3 protein is CASSGGEYF. The CDR3 coding sequence is TGTGCCAGCAGCGGGGGGGAGTACTTC.

J is TRBJ2-3 and V is TRBV2; 12 bases align to TRBD2. Germline CDR1 reads SNHLY; CDR2 reads FYNNEI. V lost 10 bases and J lost 5; bases outside the gene matches: 7. This CDR3 has 14 residues. DNA of the CDR3: TGTGCCAACCCTAGCGGGGGGGCTGGAGATACGCAGTATTTT. This translates into CANPSGGAGDTQYF.

This clone occurred once. The chain couples TRBV4-1 to TRBJ1-2; a possible D gene is TRBD1 (5 bases). The length of the CDR3 is 16 residues. V was clipped by 0 bases and J by 5 bases, with 16 bases between them. Germline CDR1 is MGHRA and CDR2 is YSYEKL. CDR3 residues: CASSQEVPSGFYGYTF. CDR3 coding DNA: TGCGCCAGCAGCCAAGAGGTTCCGTCAGGGTTTTATGGCTACACCTTC.

The chain uses TRBV6-5 and TRBJ2-3, with D perhaps given as TRBD1 or TRBD2 (5 bases each). V was cut by 4 bases and J by 5 bases, with 13 bases left in between. This CDR3 has 14 residues. The germline V gene encodes CDR1 MNHEY and CDR2 SVGAGI. CDR3 protein: CASSSGTAGDTQYF. Here the CDR3 DNA reads TGTGCCAGCAGTTCCGGGACGGCGGGAGATACGCAGTATTTT.